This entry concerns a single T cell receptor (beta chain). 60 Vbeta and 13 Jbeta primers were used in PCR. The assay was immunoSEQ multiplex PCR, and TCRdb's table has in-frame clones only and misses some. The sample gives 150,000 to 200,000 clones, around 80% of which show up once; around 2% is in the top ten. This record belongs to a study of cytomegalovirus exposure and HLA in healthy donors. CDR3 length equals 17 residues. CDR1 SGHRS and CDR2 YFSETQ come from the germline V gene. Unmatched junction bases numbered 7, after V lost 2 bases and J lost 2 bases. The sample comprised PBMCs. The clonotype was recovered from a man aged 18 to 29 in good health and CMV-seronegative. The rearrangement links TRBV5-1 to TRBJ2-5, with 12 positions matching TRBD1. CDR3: CASSLPGQGARQETQYF. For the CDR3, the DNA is TGCGCCAGCAGCTTACCGGGACAGGGGGCCCGACAAGAGACCCAGTACTTC.